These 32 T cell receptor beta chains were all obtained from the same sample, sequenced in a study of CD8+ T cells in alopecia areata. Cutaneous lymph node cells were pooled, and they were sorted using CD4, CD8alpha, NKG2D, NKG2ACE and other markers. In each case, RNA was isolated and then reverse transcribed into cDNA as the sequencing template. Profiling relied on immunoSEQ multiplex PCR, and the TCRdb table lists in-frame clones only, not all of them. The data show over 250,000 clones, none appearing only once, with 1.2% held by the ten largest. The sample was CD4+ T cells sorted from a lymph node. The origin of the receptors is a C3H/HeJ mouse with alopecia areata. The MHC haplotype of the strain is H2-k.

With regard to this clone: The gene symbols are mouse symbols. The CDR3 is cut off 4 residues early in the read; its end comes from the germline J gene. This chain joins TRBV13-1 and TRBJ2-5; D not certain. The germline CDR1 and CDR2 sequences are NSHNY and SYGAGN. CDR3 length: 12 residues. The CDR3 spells CASSAPRDTQYF. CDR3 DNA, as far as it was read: TGTGCCAGCAGCGCCCCCAGGGAC.

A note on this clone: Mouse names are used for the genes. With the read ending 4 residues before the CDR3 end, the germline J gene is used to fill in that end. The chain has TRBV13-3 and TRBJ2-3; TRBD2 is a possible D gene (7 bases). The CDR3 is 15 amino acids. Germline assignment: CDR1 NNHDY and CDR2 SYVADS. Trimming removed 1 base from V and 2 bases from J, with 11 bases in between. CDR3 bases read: TGTGCCAGCAGTGATAGGGGGGGGTTTGCAGAA. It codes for CASSDRGGFAE. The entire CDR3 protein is CASSDRGGFAETLYF.

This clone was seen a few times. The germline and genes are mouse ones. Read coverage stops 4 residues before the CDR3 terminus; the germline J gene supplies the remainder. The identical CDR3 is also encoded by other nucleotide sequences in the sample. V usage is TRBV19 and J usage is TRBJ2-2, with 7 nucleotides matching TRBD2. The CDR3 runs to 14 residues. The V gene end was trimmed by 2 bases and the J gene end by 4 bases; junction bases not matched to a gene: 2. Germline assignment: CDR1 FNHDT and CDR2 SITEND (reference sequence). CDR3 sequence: CASSMGGGTGQLYF. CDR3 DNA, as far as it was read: TGTGCCAGCAGTATGGGGGGGGGCACCGGG.

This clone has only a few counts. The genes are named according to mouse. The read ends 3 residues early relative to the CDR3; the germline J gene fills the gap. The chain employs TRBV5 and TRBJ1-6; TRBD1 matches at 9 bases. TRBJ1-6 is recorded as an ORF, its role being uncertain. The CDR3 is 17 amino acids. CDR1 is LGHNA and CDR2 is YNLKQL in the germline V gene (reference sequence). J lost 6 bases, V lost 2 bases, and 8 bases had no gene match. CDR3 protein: CASSQSPGTGINSPLYF. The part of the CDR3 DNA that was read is TGTGCCAGCAGCCAAAGTCCCGGGACAGGGATTAATTCGCCC.

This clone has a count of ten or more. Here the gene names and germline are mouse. This CDR3 is CTCSADPDTEVFF. The sequenced part of the CDR3 DNA is TGCACCTGCAGTGCAGATCCAGACACA. The chain carries TRBV1 and TRBJ1-1, with D hard to call. The read halts 4 residues ahead of the CDR3 end, with the missing end drawn from the germline J gene. The CDR3 runs 13 residues. Trimming removed 0 bases from V and 3 bases from J, with 5 bases in between. Germline V CDR1 and CDR2: NSQYPW, LRSPGD (reference sequence). The full variable domain, completed using reference TRBV1 and TRBJ1-1, is VTLLEQNPRWRLVPRGQAVNLRCILKNSQYPWMSWYQQDLQKQLQWLFTLRSPGDKEVKSLPGADYLATRVTDTELRLQVANMSQGRTLYCTCSADPDTEVFFGKGTRLTVV.

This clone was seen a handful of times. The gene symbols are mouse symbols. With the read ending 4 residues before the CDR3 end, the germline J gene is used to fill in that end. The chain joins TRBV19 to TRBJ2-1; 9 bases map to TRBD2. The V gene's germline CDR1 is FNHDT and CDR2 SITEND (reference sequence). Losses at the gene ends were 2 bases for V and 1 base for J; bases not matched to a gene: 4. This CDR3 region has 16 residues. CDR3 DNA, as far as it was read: TGTGCCAGCAGTATTTCCTGGGGGGGGAACTATGCT. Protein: CASSISWGGNYA. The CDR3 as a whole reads CASSISWGGNYAEQFF.

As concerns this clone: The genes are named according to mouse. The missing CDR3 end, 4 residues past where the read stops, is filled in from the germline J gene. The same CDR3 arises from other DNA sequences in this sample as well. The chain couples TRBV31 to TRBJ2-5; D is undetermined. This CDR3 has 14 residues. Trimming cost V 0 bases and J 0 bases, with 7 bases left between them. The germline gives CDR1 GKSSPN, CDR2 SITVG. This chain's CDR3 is CAWSLRGNQDTQYF. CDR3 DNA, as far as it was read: TGTGCCTGGAGTCTTCGAGGGAACCAAGAC.

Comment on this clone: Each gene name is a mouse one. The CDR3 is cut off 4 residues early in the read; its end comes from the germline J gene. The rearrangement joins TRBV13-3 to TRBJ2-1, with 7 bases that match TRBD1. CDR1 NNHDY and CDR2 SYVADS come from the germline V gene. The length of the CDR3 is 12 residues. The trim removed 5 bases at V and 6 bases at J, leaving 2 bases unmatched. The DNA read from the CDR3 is TGTGCCAGCAGGGACAGGACTGCT. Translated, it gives CASRDRTA. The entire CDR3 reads CASRDRTAEQFF.

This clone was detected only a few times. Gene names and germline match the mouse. The DNA read from the CDR3 is TGTGCCAGCAGTTTTTGGGGACAGAGAAACACCGGG. This codes for CASSFWGQRNTG. The CDR3, in full, reads CASSFWGQRNTGQLYF. V gene TRBV14 combines with J gene TRBJ2-2, with 7 bases identical to TRBD1. Read data end 4 residues before the CDR3 end; the end is taken from the germline J gene. CDR3 length equals 16 residues. Trimming removed 2 bases from V and 1 base from J; junction bases left unmatched: 5. Germline V gene data show CDR1 as SGHDT and CDR2 as FRDEAV.

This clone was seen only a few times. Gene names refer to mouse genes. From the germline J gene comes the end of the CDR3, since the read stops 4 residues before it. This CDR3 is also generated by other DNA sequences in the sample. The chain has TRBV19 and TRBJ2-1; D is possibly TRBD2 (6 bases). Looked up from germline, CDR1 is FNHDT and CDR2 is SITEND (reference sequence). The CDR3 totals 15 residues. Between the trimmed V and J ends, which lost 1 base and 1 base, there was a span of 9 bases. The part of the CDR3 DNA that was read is TGTGCCAGCAGTATACTGGGGCCAAACTATGCT. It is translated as CASSILGPNYA. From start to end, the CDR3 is CASSILGPNYAEQFF.

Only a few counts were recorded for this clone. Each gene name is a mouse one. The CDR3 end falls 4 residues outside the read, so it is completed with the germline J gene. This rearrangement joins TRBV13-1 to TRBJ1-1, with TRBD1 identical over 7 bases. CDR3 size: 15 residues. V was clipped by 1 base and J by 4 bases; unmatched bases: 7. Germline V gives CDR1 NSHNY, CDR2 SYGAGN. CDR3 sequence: CASSDFRQGVTEVFF. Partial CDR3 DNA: TGTGCCAGCAGTGATTTCCGACAGGGAGTCACA.

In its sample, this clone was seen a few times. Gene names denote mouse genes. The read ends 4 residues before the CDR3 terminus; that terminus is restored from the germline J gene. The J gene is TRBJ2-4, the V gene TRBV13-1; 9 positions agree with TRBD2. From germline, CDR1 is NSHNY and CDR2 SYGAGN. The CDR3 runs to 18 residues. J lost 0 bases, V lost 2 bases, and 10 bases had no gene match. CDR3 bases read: TGTGCCAGCAGTGAGCTCCCCGGGACTGGGACTAGTCAAAAC. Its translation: CASSELPGTGTSQN. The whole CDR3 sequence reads CASSELPGTGTSQNTLYF.

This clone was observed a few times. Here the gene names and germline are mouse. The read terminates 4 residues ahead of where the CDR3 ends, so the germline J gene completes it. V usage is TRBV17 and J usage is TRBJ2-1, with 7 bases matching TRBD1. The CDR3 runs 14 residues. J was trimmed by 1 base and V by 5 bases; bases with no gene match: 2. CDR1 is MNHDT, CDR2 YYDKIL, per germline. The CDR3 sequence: CASSPQGNYAEQFF. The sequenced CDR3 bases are TGTGCTAGCAGTCCACAGGGGAACTATGCT.

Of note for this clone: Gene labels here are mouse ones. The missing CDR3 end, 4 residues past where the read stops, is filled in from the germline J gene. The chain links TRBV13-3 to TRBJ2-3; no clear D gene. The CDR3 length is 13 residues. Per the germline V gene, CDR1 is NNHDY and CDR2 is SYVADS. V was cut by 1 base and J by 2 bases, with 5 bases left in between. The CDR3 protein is CASSDNNAETLYF. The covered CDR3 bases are TGTGCCAGCAGTGATAACAATGCAGAA.

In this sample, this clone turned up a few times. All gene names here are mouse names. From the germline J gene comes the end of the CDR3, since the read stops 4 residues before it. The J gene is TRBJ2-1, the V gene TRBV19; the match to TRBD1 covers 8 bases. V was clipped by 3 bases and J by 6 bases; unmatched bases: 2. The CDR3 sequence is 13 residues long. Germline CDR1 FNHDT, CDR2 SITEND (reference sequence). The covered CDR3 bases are TGTGCCAGCAGTAGGACAGGGATTGCT. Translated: CASSRTGIA. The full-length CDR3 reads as CASSRTGIAEQFF.

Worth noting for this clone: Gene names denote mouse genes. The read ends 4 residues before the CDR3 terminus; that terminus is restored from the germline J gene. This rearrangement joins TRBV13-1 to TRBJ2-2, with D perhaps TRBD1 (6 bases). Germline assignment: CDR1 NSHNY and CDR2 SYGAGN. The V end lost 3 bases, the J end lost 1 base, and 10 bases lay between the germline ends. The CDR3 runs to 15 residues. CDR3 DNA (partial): TGTGCCAGCAGTGGGGACACCTTAAACACCGGG. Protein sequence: CASSGDTLNTG. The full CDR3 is CASSGDTLNTGQLYF.

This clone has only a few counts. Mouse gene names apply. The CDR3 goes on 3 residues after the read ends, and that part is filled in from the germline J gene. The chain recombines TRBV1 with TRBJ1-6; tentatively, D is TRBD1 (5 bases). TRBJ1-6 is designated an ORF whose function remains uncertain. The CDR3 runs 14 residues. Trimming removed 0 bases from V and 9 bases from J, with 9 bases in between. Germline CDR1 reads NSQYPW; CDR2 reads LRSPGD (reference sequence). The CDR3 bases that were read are TGCACCTGCAGTGCAGAGAGCAGGGTTTCGCCC. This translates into CTCSAESRVSP. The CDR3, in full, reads CTCSAESRVSPLYF.

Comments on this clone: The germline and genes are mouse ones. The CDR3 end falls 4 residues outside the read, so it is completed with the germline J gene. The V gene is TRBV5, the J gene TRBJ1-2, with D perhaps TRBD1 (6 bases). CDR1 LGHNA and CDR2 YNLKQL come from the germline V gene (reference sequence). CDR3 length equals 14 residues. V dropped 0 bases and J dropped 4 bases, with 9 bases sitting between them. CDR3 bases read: TGTGCCAGCAGCCAAGAGGGGGGCGGCTCC. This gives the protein CASSQEGGGS. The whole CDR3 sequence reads CASSQEGGGSDYTF.

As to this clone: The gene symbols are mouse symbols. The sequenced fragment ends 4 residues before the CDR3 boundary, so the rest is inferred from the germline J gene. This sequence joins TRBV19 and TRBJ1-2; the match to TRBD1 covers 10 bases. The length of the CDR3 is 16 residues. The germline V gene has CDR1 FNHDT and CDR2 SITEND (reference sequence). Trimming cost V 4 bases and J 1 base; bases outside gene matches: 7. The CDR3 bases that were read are TGTGCCAGCAGTTCTCTACGGACAGGGGGAAACTCC. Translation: CASSSLRTGGNS. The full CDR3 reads CASSSLRTGGNSDYTF.

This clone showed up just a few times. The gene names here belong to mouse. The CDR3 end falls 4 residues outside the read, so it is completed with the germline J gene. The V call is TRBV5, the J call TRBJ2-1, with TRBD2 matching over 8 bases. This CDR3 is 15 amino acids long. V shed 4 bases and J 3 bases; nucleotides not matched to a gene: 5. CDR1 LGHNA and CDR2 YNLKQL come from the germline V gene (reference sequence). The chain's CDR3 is CASSPHWGIYAEQFF. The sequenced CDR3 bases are TGTGCCAGCAGCCCCCACTGGGGGATCTATGCT.

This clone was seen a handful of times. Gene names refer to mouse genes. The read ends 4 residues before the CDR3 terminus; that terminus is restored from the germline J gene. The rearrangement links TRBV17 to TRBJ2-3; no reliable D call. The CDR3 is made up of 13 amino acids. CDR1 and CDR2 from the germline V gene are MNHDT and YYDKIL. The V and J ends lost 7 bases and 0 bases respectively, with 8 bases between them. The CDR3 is CASIETSAETLYF. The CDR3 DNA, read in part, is TGTGCTAGCATCGAAACTAGTGCAGAA. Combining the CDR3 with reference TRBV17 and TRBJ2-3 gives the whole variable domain DTTVKQNPRYKLARVGKPVNLICSQTMNHDTMYWYQKKPNQAPKLLLFYYDKILNREADTFEKFQSSRPNNSFCSLYIGSAGLEYSAMYLCASIETSAETLYFGSGTRLTVL.

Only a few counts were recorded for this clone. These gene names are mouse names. The DNA read from the CDR3 is TGCACCTGCAGTGCAGGTGGGGGGGTCTAT. This gives the protein CTCSAGGGVY. The full CDR3 protein is CTCSAGGGVYEQYF. The chain combines TRBV1 with TRBJ2-7, with 8 bases aligning to TRBD2. The read falls 4 residues short of the CDR3 end, and the missing part is taken from the germline J gene. The CDR3 is made up of 14 amino acids. Germline lookup yields CDR1 NSQYPW and CDR2 LRSPGD (reference sequence). V gave up 1 base and J gave up 3 bases; unmatched junction bases: 2.

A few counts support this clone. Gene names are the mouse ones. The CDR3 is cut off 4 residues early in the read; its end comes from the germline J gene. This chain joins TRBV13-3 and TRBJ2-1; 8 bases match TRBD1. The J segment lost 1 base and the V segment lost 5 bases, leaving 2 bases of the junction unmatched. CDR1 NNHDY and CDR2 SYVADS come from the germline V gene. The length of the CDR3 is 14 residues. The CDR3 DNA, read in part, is TGTGCCAGCAGGAACAGGGGGAACTATGCT. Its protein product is CASRNRGNYA. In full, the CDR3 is CASRNRGNYAEQFF.

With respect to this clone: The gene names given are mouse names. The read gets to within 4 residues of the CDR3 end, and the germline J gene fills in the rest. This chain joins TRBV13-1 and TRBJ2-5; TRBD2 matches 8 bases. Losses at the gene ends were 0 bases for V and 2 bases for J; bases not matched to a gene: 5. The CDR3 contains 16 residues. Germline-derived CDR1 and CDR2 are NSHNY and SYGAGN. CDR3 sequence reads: CASSDAPDWVQDTQYF. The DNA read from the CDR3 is TGTGCCAGCAGTGATGCCCCGGACTGGGTCCAAGAC.

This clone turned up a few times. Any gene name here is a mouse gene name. CDR3 amino acids: CAWREDTSYNSPLYF. The sequenced CDR3 bases are TGTGCCTGGAGGGAAGACACTTCCTATAATTCGCCC. V gene TRBV31 combines with J gene TRBJ1-6; D gene uncertain. The CDR3 end lies 3 residues beyond the end of the read and is filled in from the germline J gene. TRBJ1-6 is reported as an ORF; its role is uncertain. The V gene lost 3 bases and the J gene lost 0 bases, with 9 bases spanning the gap. This CDR3 contains 15 residues. In germline, CDR1 is GKSSPN, CDR2 SITVG.

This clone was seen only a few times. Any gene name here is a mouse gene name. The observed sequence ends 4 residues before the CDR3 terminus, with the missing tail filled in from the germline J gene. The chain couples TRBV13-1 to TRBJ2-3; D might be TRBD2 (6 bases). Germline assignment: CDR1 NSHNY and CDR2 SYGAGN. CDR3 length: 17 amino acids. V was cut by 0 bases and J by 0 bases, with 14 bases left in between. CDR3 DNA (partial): TGTGCCAGCAGTGATGGAAGGCGGGGGGTTAGTGCAGAA. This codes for CASSDGRRGVSAE. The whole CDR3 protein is CASSDGRRGVSAETLYF.

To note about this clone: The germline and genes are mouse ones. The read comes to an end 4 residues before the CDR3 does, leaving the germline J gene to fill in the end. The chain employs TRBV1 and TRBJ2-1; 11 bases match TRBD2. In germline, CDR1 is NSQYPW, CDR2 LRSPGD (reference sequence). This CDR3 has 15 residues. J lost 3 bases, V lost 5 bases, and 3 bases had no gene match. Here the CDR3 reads CTCSPDWGGYAEQFF. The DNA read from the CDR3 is TGCACCTGCAGTCCCGACTGGGGGGGCTATGCT. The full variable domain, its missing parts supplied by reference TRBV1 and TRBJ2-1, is VTLLEQNPRWRLVPRGQAVNLRCILKNSQYPWMSWYQQDLQKQLQWLFTLRSPGDKEVKSLPGADYLATRVTDTELRLQVANMSQGRTLYCTCSPDWGGYAEQFFGPGTRLTVL.

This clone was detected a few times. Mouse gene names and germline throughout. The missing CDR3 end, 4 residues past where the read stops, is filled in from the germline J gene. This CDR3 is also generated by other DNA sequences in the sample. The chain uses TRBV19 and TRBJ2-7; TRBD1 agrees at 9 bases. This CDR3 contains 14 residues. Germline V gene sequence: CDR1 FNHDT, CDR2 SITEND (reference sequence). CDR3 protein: CASSILDRGYEQYF. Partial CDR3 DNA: TGTGCCAGCAGTATTCTGGACAGGGGTTAT.

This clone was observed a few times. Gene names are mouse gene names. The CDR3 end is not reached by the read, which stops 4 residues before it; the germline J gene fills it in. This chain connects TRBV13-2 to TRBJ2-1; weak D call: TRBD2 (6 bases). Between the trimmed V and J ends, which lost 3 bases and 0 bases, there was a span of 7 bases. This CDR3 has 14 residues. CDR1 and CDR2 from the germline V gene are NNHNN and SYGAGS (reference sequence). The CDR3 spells CASGGGGNYAEQFF. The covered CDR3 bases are TGTGCCAGCGGTGGTGGGGGTAACTATGCT.

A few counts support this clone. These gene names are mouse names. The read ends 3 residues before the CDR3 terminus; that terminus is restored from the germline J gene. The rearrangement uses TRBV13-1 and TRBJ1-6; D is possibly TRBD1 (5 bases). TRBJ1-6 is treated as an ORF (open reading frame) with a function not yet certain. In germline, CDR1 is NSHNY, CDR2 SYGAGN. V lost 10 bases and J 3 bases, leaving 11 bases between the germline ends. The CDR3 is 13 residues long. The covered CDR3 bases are TGTGCCCGGGAGGGGAACTATAATTCGCCC. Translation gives CAREGNYNSP. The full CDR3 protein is CAREGNYNSPLYF.

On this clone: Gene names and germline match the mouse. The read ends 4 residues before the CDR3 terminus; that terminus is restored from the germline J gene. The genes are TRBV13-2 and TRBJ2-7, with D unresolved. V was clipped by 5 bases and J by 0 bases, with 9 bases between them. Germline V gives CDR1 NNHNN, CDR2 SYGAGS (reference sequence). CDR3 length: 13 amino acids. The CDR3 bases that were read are TGTGCCAGCGGGTCAAAAAGCTCCTAT. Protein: CASGSKSSY. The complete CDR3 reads CASGSKSSYEQYF.

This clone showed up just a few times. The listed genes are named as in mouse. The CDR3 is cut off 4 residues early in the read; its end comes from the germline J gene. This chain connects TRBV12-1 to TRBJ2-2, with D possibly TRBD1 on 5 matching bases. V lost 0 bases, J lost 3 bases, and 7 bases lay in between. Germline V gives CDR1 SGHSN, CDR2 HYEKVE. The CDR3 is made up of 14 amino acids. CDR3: CASSLGRDTGQLYF. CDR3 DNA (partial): TGTGCCAGCTCTCTCGGCAGGGACACCGGG.